A single sample gave rise to the 7 T cell receptor beta chains below, sequenced in a study of T cell responses to AZD1222 COVID-19 vaccine. TCRdb's table, derived via immunoSEQ multiplex PCR, lists solely in-frame clones and lacks some. The table records about 55,000 clones, 87% of them present only once. The input for sequencing was peripheral blood, taken on day 0 of AZD1222 vaccination. All receptors come from an adult in good health.

This clone was seen once. In DNA, the CDR3 is TGTGCCAGCGCCACAGGGCCTAACTATGGCTACACCTTC. Protein sequence: CASATGPNYGYTF. The rearrangement links TRBV2 to TRBJ1-2, with a weak D call TRBD1 (6 bases). V lost 8 bases and J lost 0, with 10 bases in between. From germline, CDR1 is SNHLY and CDR2 FYNNEI. The CDR3 extends over 13 amino acids.

The chain joins TRBV2 to TRBJ1-2; 8 bases match TRBD1. V shed 6 bases and J 8 bases; nucleotides not matched to a gene: 8. In germline, CDR1 is SNHLY, CDR2 FYNNEI. The length of the CDR3 is 13 residues. CDR3 DNA: TGTGCCAGCAGACTCAGGGGGCTAAGAGGCTACACCTTC. It specifies CASRLRGLRGYTF. Full variable domain (outside the CDR3, taken from reference TRBV2 and TRBJ1-2): EPEVTQTPSHQVTQMGQEVILRCVPISNHLYFYWYRQILGQKVEFLVSFYNNEISEKSEIFDDQFSVERPDGSNFTLKIRSTKLEDSAMYFCASRLRGLRGYTFGSGTRLTVV.

The chain couples TRBV6-5 to TRBJ1-4; D may be TRBD1 (6 bases). V lost 0 bases and J lost 7, with 12 bases in between. The CDR3 runs to 15 residues. Germline V gene lookup returns CDR1 MNHEY and CDR2 SVGAGI. The CDR3 sequence: CASSYSAGGGEKLFF. DNA of the CDR3: TGTGCCAGCAGTTACTCCGCCGGGGGCGGTGAAAAACTGTTTTTT.

The V and J genes are TRBV18 and TRBJ1-1; D remains ambiguous. This CDR3 region has 13 residues. Trimming stripped 0 bases from V and 6 bases from J, with 8 bases between. Germline V gene sequence: CDR1 KGHSH, CDR2 LQKENI. This CDR3 reads CASSPPVRAEAFF. CDR3 bases: TGTGCCAGCTCACCACCGGTCCGAGCTGAAGCTTTCTTT.

CDR3 sequence: CATRRGINTEAFF. The CDR3 DNA is TGTGCCACCAGACGAGGGATCAACACTGAAGCTTTCTTT. The chain employs TRBV24-1 and TRBJ1-1; D is unresolved. Germline V CDR1 and CDR2: KGHDR, SFDVKD. V lost 7 bases and J lost 2, with 10 bases in between. The CDR3 length is 13 residues.

The rearrangement joins TRBV14 to TRBJ2-1; the D is unclear. This CDR3 spans 14 amino acids. Trimming shortened V by 4 bases and J by 7 bases, and 14 bases separated the two germline ends. CDR1 SGHDN and CDR2 FVKESK come from the germline V gene. The DNA of the CDR3 is TGTGCCAGCAGCCCCTCTTTTGGGGATAATGAGCAGTTCTTC. It yields the protein CASSPSFGDNEQFF.

V usage is TRBV19 and J usage is TRBJ2-1; TRBD1 might be the D (5 bases). CDR1 is LNHDA, CDR2 SQIVND, per germline (reference sequence). V lost 4 bases and J 2 bases, leaving 12 bases between the germline ends. This CDR3 region has 15 residues. This CDR3 reads CASSTTALTYNEQFF. Written as DNA, the CDR3 is TGTGCCAGTAGTACGACAGCACTCACCTACAATGAGCAGTTCTTC.